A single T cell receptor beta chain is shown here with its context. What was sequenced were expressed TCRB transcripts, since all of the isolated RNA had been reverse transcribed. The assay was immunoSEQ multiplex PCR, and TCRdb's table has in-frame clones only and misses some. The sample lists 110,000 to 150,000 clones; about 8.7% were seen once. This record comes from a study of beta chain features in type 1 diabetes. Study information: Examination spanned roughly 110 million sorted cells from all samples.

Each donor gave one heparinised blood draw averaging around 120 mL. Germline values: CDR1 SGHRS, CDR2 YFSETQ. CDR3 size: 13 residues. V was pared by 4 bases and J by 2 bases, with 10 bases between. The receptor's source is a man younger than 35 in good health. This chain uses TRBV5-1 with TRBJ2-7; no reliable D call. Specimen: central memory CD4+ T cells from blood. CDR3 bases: TGCGCCAGCAGCGGTCAGATGACCTACGAGCAGTACTTC. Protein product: CASSGQMTYEQYF.